This T cell receptor (beta chain) is from a study of blood T cell repertoires in COVID-19. The length of the CDR3 is 16 residues. The germline V gene has CDR1 SEHNR and CDR2 FQNEAQ (reference sequence). V was pared by 2 bases and J by 5 bases, with 15 bases between. TCRdb keeps only in-frame clones here, not all; method: immunoSEQ multiplex PCR. The sample comprises about 140,000 clones, around 80% of which are singletons, and around 14% rests with the top ten. This clonotype was sampled from an elderly man with acute or convalescent COVID-19. Sequenced: peripheral blood. The chain uses TRBV7-9 and TRBJ1-4, with D possibly being TRBD1 (6 bases). The DNA for the CDR3 is TGTGCCAGCAGCTTATCGCAGGGAAGGGGGAATGAAAAACTGTTTTTT. It yields the protein CASSLSQGRGNEKLFF. Based on the CDR3 plus reference TRBV7-9 and TRBJ1-4, the full variable domain is DTGVSQNPRHKITKRGQNVTFRCDPISEHNRLYWYRQTLGQGPEFLTYFQNEAQLEKSRLLSDRFSAERPKGSFSTLEIQRTEQGDSAMYLCASSLSQGRGNEKLFFGSGTQLSVL.